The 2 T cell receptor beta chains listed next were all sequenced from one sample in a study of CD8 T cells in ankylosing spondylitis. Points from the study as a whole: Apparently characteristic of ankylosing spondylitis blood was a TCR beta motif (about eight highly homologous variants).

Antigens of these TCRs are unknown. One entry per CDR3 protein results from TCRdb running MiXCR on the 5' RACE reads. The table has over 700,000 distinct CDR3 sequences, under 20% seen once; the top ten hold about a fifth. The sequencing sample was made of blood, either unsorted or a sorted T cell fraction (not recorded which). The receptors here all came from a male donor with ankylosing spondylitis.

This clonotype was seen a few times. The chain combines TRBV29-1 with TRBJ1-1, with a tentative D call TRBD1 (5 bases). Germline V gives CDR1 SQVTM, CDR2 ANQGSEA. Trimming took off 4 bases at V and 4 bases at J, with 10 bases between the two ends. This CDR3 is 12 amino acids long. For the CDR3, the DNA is TGCAGCGTTGCGAGGGGCGTCACTGAAGCTTTCTTT. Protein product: CSVARGVTEAFF.

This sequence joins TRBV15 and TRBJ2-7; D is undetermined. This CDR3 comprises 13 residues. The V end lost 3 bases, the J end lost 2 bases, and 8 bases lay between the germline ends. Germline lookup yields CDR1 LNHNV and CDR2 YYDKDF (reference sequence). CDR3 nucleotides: TGTGCCACCAGCAGGGAAATTACCTACGAGCAGTACTTC. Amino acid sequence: CATSREITYEQYF.